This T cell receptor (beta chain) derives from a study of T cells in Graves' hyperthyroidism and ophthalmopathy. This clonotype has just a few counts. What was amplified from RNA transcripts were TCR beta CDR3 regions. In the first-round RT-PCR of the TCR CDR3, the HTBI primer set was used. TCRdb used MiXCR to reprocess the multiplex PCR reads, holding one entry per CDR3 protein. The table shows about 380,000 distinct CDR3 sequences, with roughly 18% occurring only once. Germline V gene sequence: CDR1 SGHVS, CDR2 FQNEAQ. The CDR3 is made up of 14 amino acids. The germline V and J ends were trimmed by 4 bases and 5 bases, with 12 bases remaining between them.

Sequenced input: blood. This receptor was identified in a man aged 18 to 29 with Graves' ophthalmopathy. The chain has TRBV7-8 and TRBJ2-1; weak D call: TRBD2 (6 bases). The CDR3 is CASSSRLVNNEQFF. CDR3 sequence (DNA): TGTGCCAGCAGCTCGAGACTAGTTAACAATGAGCAGTTCTTC.